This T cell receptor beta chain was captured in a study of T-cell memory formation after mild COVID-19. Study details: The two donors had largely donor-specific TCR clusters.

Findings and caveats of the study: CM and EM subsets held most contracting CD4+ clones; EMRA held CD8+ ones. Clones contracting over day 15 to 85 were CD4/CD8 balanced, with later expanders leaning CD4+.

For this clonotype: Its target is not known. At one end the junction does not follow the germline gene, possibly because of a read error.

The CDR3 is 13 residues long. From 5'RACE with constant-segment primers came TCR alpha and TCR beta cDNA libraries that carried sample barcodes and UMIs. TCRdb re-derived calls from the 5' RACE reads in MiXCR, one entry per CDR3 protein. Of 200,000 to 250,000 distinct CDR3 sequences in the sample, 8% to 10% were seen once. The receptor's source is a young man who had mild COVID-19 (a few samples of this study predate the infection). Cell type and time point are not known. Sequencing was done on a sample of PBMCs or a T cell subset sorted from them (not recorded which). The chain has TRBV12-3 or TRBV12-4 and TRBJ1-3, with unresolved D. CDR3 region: CASSGFRGSTIHF. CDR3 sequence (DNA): TGTGCCAGCAGTGGGTTCCGAGGGTCCACCATACATTTT.